This entry concerns a single T cell receptor (beta chain). The CDR3 sequence is 15 residues long. After removal of 1 base from V and 3 bases from J, the junction contained 6 bases not matched to a gene. Germline CDR1 is SGHTS and CDR2 is YDEGEE. This specimen belongs to a study of blood T cell repertoires in COVID-19. Study details: COVID-19 samples from acute and convalescent phases originated in the United States, Italy and Spain.

Per the study methods: Nucleated cell number was recorded as an estimate derived from reference gene primer amplification. The data were produced by immunoSEQ multiplex PCR, yet TCRdb's version contains in-frame clones alone and is incomplete. The DNA gave D and trimming, while V, J and clone size come from that table. The sample lists 35,000 to 40,000 clones, about 87% occurring once. Sequenced: peripheral blood. The source of this sequence is a human donor in a cohort sampled during active COVID-19. This sequence joins TRBV5-8 and TRBJ1-1, with TRBD1 matching over 7 bases. DNA for the CDR3: TGTGCCAGCAGCTTGCGACAGGGCCGCCACACTGAAGCTTTCTTT. Protein sequence: CASSLRQGRHTEAFF.